What follows is one T cell receptor (beta chain) and its context. The source of the sample is a study of control samples from healthy donors and cancer patients. Trimming cost V 4 bases and J 4 bases; bases outside gene matches: 6. Germline lookup yields CDR1 SGDLS and CDR2 YYNGEE. There are 14 residues in the CDR3. Assay used: immunoSEQ multiplex PCR; TCRdb lists only in-frame clones, some missing. The repertoire consists of approximately 82,000 clones, with approximately 87% occurring once and the leading ten covering more than 15%. This TCR was sampled from a man between 45 and 60 years old in good health. The rearrangement uses TRBV9 and TRBJ1-2; the match to TRBD1 covers 8 bases. Sequenced: blood. The CDR3 DNA reads TGTGCCAGCAGCCTCCAGGGGGCCTCCTATGGCTACACCTTC. This gives the protein CASSLQGASYGYTF.